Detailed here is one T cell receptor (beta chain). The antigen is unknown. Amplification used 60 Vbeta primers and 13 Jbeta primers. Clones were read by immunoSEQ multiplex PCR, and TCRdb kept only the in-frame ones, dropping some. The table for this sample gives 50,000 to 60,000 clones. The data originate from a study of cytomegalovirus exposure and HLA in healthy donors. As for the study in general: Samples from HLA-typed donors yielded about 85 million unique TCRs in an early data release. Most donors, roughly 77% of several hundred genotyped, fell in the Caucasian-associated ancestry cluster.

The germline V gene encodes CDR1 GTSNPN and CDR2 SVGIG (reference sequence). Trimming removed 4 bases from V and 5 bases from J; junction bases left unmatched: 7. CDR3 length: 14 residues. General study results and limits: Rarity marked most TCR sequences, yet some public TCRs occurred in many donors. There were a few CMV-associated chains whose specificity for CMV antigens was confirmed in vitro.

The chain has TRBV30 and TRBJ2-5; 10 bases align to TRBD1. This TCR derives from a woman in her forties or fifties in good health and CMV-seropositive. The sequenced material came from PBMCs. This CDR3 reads CAWTLTGGGETQYF. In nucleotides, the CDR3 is TGTGCCTGGACCCTGACAGGGGGCGGGGAGACCCAGTACTTC.